These T cell receptor beta chains were read from a single sample in a study of cytomegalovirus exposure and HLA in healthy donors. Sequencing was performed with immunoSEQ multiplex PCR; in TCRdb, only in-frame clones are kept and a portion is missing. Among approximately 74,000 clones listed, roughly 76% were seen once. The source material was PBMCs. The origin of the receptors is a woman aged 40 to 50 in good health and CMV-seronegative. CDR3s include the opening cysteine and the closing phenylalanine or tryptophan. The D gene is left open where the match is weak. Rows give clone size only sometimes, using once, few, many, or a class for an expanded clone.

CDR3: CARRPICRGFYEQYF; DNA: TGTGCCAGAAGGCCCATTTGCAGGGGTTTCTACGAGCAGTACTTC; J: TRBJ2-7; size: .; D: .; V: TRBV5-3
CDR3: CASSHGAGQFF; DNA: TGTGCCAGCTCCCATGGGGCGGGACAGTTCTTC; J: TRBJ2-1; size: few; D: .; V: TRBV2
CDR3: CASSTTSPGELFF; DNA: TGTGCCAGCAGTACAACTAGCCCCGGGGAGCTGTTTTTT; J: TRBJ2-2; size: .; D: .; V: TRBV5-4
CDR3: CASSPGQNTEAFF; DNA: TGTGCCAGCTCACCGGGACAGAACACTGAAGCTTTCTTT; J: TRBJ1-1; size: .; D: .; V: TRBV18
CDR3: CASRQANSEAFF; DNA: TGTGCCAGCAGACAAGCAAACAGTGAAGCTTTCTTT; J: TRBJ1-1; size: .; D: .; V: TRBV5-5
CDR3: CASSSGGGAEAFF; DNA: TGCGCCAGCAGCTCAGGGGGAGGCGCTGAAGCTTTCTTT; J: TRBJ1-1; size: .; D: TRBD1; V: TRBV5-1
CDR3: CASSSRKLGLAGARKDIQYF; DNA: TGTGCCAGCAGCTCCCGTAAGTTGGGACTAGCGGGAGCCCGGAAGGACATTCAGTACTTC; J: TRBJ2-4; size: .; D: TRBD2; V: TRBV7-8
CDR3: CASSPGMNYEQYF; DNA: TGTGCCAGCAGCCCGGGGATGAATTACGAGCAGTACTTC; J: TRBJ2-7; size: .; D: .; V: TRBV7-7
CDR3: CASSLATGAVDEKLFF; DNA: TGCGCCAGCAGCTTGGCGACAGGGGCGGTGGATGAAAAACTGTTTTTT; J: TRBJ1-4; size: .; D: TRBD1; V: TRBV5-1
CDR3: CASRGRFRGYEQYF; DNA: TGTGCCAGCAGGGGGAGGTTTCGGGGCTACGAGCAGTACTTC; J: TRBJ2-7; size: .; D: .; V: TRBV28
CDR3: CALQGRVTYEQYF; DNA: TGTGCCCTACAGGGAAGAGTAACCTACGAGCAGTACTTC; J: TRBJ2-7; size: .; D: .; V: TRBV6-1
CDR3: CASSFSSGASYEQYF; DNA: TGCGCCAGCAGCTTTAGTAGCGGAGCCTCCTACGAGCAGTACTTC; J: TRBJ2-7; size: .; D: .; V: TRBV5-1
CDR3: CASSFGGRAKNIQYF; DNA: TGTGCCAGCAGTTTTGGCGGGAGGGCCAAAAACATTCAGTACTTC; J: TRBJ2-4; size: .; D: TRBD2; V: TRBV28
CDR3: CASSVGTANNQPQHF; DNA: TGTGCCAGCAGCGTCGGGACAGCGAACAATCAGCCCCAGCATTTT; J: TRBJ1-5; size: .; D: TRBD1; V: TRBV9
CDR3: CASSLGQLGYGYTF; DNA: TGCGCCAGCAGCTTAGGACAGTTGGGCTATGGCTACACCTTC; J: TRBJ1-2; size: .; D: .; V: TRBV5-1
CDR3: CASSSDSSGANVLTF; DNA: TGCGCCAGCAGCTCGGACAGCTCTGGGGCCAACGTCCTGACTTTC; J: TRBJ2-6; size: .; D: .; V: TRBV5-1
CDR3: CASSLAWQVNTEAFF; DNA: TGCGCCAGCAGCTTGGCCTGGCAAGTGAACACTGAAGCTTTCTTT; J: TRBJ1-1; size: once; D: .; V: TRBV5-1
CDR3: CASSPRDSEKLFF; DNA: TGTGCCAGCAGCCCAAGGGACTCGGAAAAACTGTTTTTT; J: TRBJ1-4; size: .; D: .; V: TRBV7-9
CDR3: CASSESGAGKRVNEQFF; DNA: TGCGCCAGCAGTGAGTCAGGGGCAGGGAAGCGGGTAAATGAGCAGTTCTTC; J: TRBJ2-1; size: .; D: .; V: TRBV10-1
CDR3: CASSLDRHETQYF; DNA: TGTGCTAGCAGCTTAGACAGACATGAGACCCAGTACTTC; J: TRBJ2-5; size: .; D: .; V: TRBV7-7
CDR3: CASSSTGTNTEAFF; DNA: TGTGCCAGCAGCTCGACAGGGACGAACACTGAAGCTTTCTTT; J: TRBJ1-1; size: .; D: TRBD1; V: TRBV5-6
CDR3: CASSLSGSYNEQFF; DNA: TGTGCCAGCAGCTTGAGCGGGTCTTACAATGAGCAGTTCTTC; J: TRBJ2-1; size: .; D: .; V: TRBV7-7
CDR3: CASSDRHNQPQHF; DNA: TGTGCCAGCAGTGACAGACACAATCAGCCCCAGCATTTT; J: TRBJ1-5; size: .; D: .; V: TRBV6-5
CDR3: CASSFLTGSTLQYF; DNA: TGTGCCAGCAGCTTCCTGACAGGGAGTACTCTACAGTACTTC; J: TRBJ2-7; size: .; D: TRBD1; V: TRBV7-2
CDR3: CASSPTGTGGFEQYF; DNA: TGTGCCAGCAGCCCAACCGGGACAGGGGGCTTCGAGCAGTACTTC; J: TRBJ2-7; size: .; D: TRBD1; V: TRBV5-6
CDR3: CASSSKGETQYF; DNA: TGTGCCAGCTCATCAAAGGGGGAGACCCAGTACTTC; J: TRBJ2-5; size: .; D: .; V: TRBV18
CDR3: CASSLVPRGQVYGYTF; DNA: TGTGCCAGCAGCTTAGTCCCCAGGGGGCAAGTCTATGGCTACACCTTC; J: TRBJ1-2; size: .; D: TRBD1; V: TRBV7-2
CDR3: CASSFKREGIYNEQFF; DNA: TGTGCCAGCAGCTTTAAGCGGGAGGGTATCTACAATGAGCAGTTCTTC; J: TRBJ2-1; size: .; D: TRBD2; V: TRBV5-8
CDR3: CASSLSQGANTIYF; DNA: TGCGCCAGCAGCTTATCACAGGGGGCGAACACCATATATTTT; J: TRBJ1-3; size: .; D: TRBD1; V: TRBV5-1
CDR3: CAWSAGLAGAYEQYF; DNA: TGTGCCTGGAGTGCGGGACTAGCGGGGGCCTACGAGCAGTACTTC; J: TRBJ2-7; size: .; D: TRBD2; V: TRBV30
CDR3: CASRLDRGREKLFF; DNA: TGTGCCAGCAGGCTGGACAGGGGACGCGAAAAACTGTTTTTT; J: TRBJ1-4; size: .; D: TRBD1; V: TRBV6-1
CDR3: CASSYSGRGGTGELFF; DNA: TGTGCCAGTAGTTATAGCGGGAGGGGGGGAACCGGGGAGCTGTTTTTT; J: TRBJ2-2; size: .; D: TRBD2; V: TRBV19
CDR3: CASSYSGHENTEAFF; DNA: TGCGCCAGCAGCTACTCGGGACACGAGAACACTGAAGCTTTCTTT; J: TRBJ1-1; size: .; D: .; V: TRBV5-1
CDR3: CASSLESTQGWYVGETQYF; DNA: TGTGCCAGCAGCTTAGAGTCGACCCAGGGTTGGTATGTGGGAGAGACCCAGTACTTC; J: TRBJ2-5; size: few; D: .; V: TRBV7-6
CDR3: CSPNRSGTQYF; DNA: TGCAGTCCGAACCGTTCCGGGACCCAGTACTTC; J: TRBJ2-5; size: .; D: .; V: TRBV20-1
CDR3: CASSLWGLGETQYF; DNA: TGTGCCAGCAGCTTATGGGGCTTGGGGGAGACCCAGTACTTC; J: TRBJ2-5; size: few; D: .; V: TRBV5-6
CDR3: CASSFRAGGLVLPNTGELFF; DNA: TGTGCCAGCAGCTTCCGTGCGGGGGGCCTCGTCCTACCGAACACCGGGGAGCTGTTTTTT; J: TRBJ2-2; size: .; D: TRBD2; V: TRBV5-8
CDR3: CASSDRVGYGYTF; DNA: TGTGCCAGCAGCGACAGGGTAGGCTATGGCTACACCTTC; J: TRBJ1-2; size: .; D: TRBD1; V: TRBV5-8
CDR3: CASSPLGQGNYGYTF; DNA: TGTGCCAGCAGCCCCTTGGGACAGGGGAACTATGGCTACACCTTC; J: TRBJ1-2; size: .; D: TRBD1; V: TRBV5-5
CDR3: CASSLVGGVRPTDTQYF; DNA: TGTGCCAGCAGCTTAGTCGGGGGGGTGCGGCCCACAGATACGCAGTATTTT; J: TRBJ2-3; size: .; D: TRBD2; V: TRBV7-6
CDR3: CASSIAGNQPQHF; DNA: TGTGCCAGTAGTATAGCCGGGAATCAGCCCCAGCATTTT; J: TRBJ1-5; size: .; D: .; V: TRBV19
CDR3: CASSPRGGGTSGYEQYF; DNA: TGTGCCAGCAGCCCCCGGGGTGGAGGGACTAGCGGCTACGAGCAGTACTTC; J: TRBJ2-7; size: few; D: TRBD2; V: TRBV2
CDR3: CASSQELGRGTNTQYF; DNA: TGCGCCAGCAGCCAAGAACTGGGAAGGGGGACGAATACGCAGTATTTT; J: TRBJ2-3; size: few; D: .; V: TRBV4-3
CDR3: CASSLQQNTGELFF; DNA: TGTGCCAGCAGTCTACAGCAGAACACCGGGGAGCTGTTTTTT; J: TRBJ2-2; size: few; D: .; V: TRBV6-1
CDR3: CASSPGRESLLYEQYF; DNA: TGTGCCAGCAGCCCCGGGCGGGAGTCACTCCTCTACGAGCAGTACTTC; J: TRBJ2-7; size: .; D: TRBD2; V: TRBV28
CDR3: CSVQTGGYEQYF; DNA: TGCAGCGTGCAGACGGGGGGCTACGAGCAGTACTTC; J: TRBJ2-7; size: .; D: TRBD2; V: TRBV29-1
CDR3: CASSFQSRDREYF; DNA: TGTGCCAGCAGTTTCCAATCCCGGGACAGGGAGTACTTC; J: TRBJ2-7; size: .; D: TRBD1; V: TRBV28
CDR3: CASSLYVGGNQPQHF; DNA: TGTGCCAGCAGTCTTTACGTAGGAGGCAATCAGCCCCAGCATTTT; J: TRBJ1-5; size: .; D: .; V: TRBV6-5
CDR3: CSAREGTEAFF; DNA: TGCAGTGCTAGGGAGGGCACTGAAGCTTTCTTT; J: TRBJ1-1; size: .; D: .; V: TRBV20-1
CDR3: CASSPIIIQGTLSSGANVLTF; DNA: TGTGCCAGCAGCCCGATAATCATACAGGGAACCCTTAGCTCTGGGGCCAACGTCCTGACTTTC; J: TRBJ2-6; size: .; D: .; V: TRBV7-8
CDR3: CAWSVGVIGYEQYF; DNA: TGTGCCTGGAGTGTAGGGGTCATCGGGTACGAGCAGTACTTC; J: TRBJ2-7; size: .; D: .; V: TRBV30
CDR3: CASSLEYEQYF; DNA: TGTGCCAGCAGCTTAGAGTACGAGCAGTACTTC; J: TRBJ2-7; size: .; D: .; V: TRBV5-6
CDR3: CASSLKSSYNEQFF; DNA: TGTGCCAGCAGTCTAAAAAGCTCCTACAATGAGCAGTTCTTC; J: TRBJ2-1; size: .; D: .; V: TRBV27
CDR3: CASSADRGLETQYF; DNA: TGTGCCAGCAGCGCGGACAGGGGGCTGGAGACCCAGTACTTC; J: TRBJ2-5; size: few; D: TRBD1; V: TRBV13
CDR3: CASSLGRSLSYNEQFF; DNA: TGCGCCAGCAGCTTGGGGCGGTCTTTATCCTACAATGAGCAGTTCTTC; J: TRBJ2-1; size: .; D: .; V: TRBV5-1
CDR3: CASSISTSRSTDTQYF; DNA: TGTGCCAGCAGTATATCCACTAGCAGGAGCACAGATACGCAGTATTTT; J: TRBJ2-3; size: .; D: .; V: TRBV28
CDR3: CASGLDQNTEAFF; DNA: TGTGCCAGCGGACTCGATCAGAACACTGAAGCTTTCTTT; J: TRBJ1-1; size: .; D: .; V: TRBV7-9
CDR3: CASRVDRGYGQPQHF; DNA: TGTGCCAGCAGGGTCGACAGGGGATATGGACAGCCCCAGCATTTT; J: TRBJ1-5; size: .; D: TRBD1; V: TRBV28
CDR3: CASSLASGRINEQYF; DNA: TGTGCCAGCAGCTTGGCTAGCGGGAGGATAAACGAGCAGTACTTC; J: TRBJ2-7; size: .; D: TRBD2; V: TRBV5-4